This T cell receptor beta chain was obtained from a study of CD8+ T cells in alopecia areata (dated by TCRdb to the late 2010s). The study in broad terms: Treated patients were enrolled in an open-label pilot trial of oral tofacitinib, 5 to 10 mg twice daily, for moderate-to-severe alopecia areata. Clonality in the scalp was compared among normal scalp (n=4), patchy alopecia areata scalp (n=8), and alopecia totalis/universalis scalp (n=8). TCRbeta CDR3 regions were amplified by immunoSEQ multiplex PCR using 35 Vbeta forward and 13 Jbeta reverse primers. Biopsies were taken from tofacitinib-treated patients at baseline and at 4 and 24 weeks of treatment, and a later scalp biopsy was taken in several of the tofacitinib-treated patients. RNA came from the PAXgene miRNA kit for fixed scalp, the miRNeasy kit for PBMCs, and the RNeasy kit for mouse skin. Patients received tofacitinib for 6 to 18 months and were then followed off drug for 6 months to check for delayed response and recurrence. On the human side, TCRbeta sequencing was run on scalp tissue and on sorted CD4+ and CD8+ peripheral blood T cells from healthy controls and from alopecia areata patients with either patchy or totalis/universalis disease. The study used high-throughput TCRbeta sequencing to examine T cell clonal expansion in alopecia areata, in both the C3H/HeJ mouse model and human patients. General findings and caveats noted by the study authors: Unlike mouse skin, where gammadelta T cells dominate, normal human skin contains resident alphabeta T cells that get sequenced too, which complicates analysis of the scalp TCR repertoire. Compared with mice, TCR sequences shared between patients were less clear, possibly partly because of HLA diversity across the patient population. Compared with normal scalp, lesional scalp had higher clonality and more expanded CD8+ clones, particularly in alopecia totalis/universalis, a pattern that suggests antigenic drive.

The sample's time point label, decoded: baseline before oral tofacitinib. From alopecia areata patients, peripheral blood was collected along with lesional scalp punch biopsies. PBMCs were isolated by density centrifugation and stained for CD3, CD4 and CD8, and CD4+ and CD8+ T cells were sorted on a FACSAria. Library construction relied on the immunoSEQ multiplex PCR assay. For TCR sequencing, RNA was extracted from every sample and reverse transcribed into cDNA to serve as template. First-strand cDNA was synthesized with SuperScript III using a 2:1 mix of oligo-dT and random hexamers. A synthetic immune receptor repertoire was used to assess amplification bias, and residual bias was removed computationally. For the original study's pipeline: Raw reads were preprocessed to remove errors, and CDR3 was defined by IMGT conventions from the conserved cysteine to phenylalanine. Clonality was computed as 1 minus the Shannon entropy, with the entropy normalized by log2 of the number of productive unique TCRs. Whether each scalp clone was CD4 or CD8 was inferred by checking scalp TCRbeta sequences against the CD4 and CD8 repertoires from sorted blood. The immuneACCESS repertoire file appears here via TCRdb, limited to in-frame rearrangements. These files lack a portion of the clones; in checked studies, under half of the deficit traces to unresolved V genes, and the cause of the others is not known. V and J calls and clone size follow that table, whereas D and trimming were derived from the DNA. The sample table records 180,000 or so clones; 65% to 75% of these occur just once. Together, the top ten hold approximately 10% of the sample.

Trimming takes 2 bases from V and 7 bases from J, and the germline ends sit 14 bases apart. The CDR3 measures 15 amino acids from cysteine to phenylalanine. Kept here is only the CDR3 DNA, which spans 45 bases and is read in frame from base 1. The germline V gene sets CDR1 to ENHRY and CDR2 to SYGVKD. In the case of this clone: Its antigen target is currently unknown. No quality values exist for individual bases; no much larger clone is one base distant.

This TCR was recovered from a human donor with alopecia areata. Sample: CD8+ T cells sorted from blood, taken at week 0. The chain is encoded by TRBV10-3 joined to TRBJ2-2, with the D call perhaps TRBD1 or TRBD2, as 5 bases match in each case. The CDR3: CAISEEGSSGGELFF. The nucleotide sequence reads TGTGCCATCAGTGAGGAGGGGAGCAGTGGCGGGGAGCTGTTTTTT.